The 7 T cell receptor beta chains presented below share a single source sample, sequenced in a study of blood T cell repertoires in COVID-19. The protocol was immunoSEQ multiplex PCR, while the TCRdb copy is restricted to in-frame clones and leaves out a portion. Here the sample spans about 260,000 clones, roughly 84% being singletons. Sample: peripheral blood. The receptor source for this set is a human donor in a cohort sampled during active COVID-19.

This clone has a handful of counts. The chain recombines TRBV3-1 (or the pseudogene TRBV3-2) with TRBJ2-1, with D hard to call. Germline CDR1 and CDR2: LGHDT and YNNKEL (reference sequence). CDR3 length: 15 amino acids. The ends were cut back, 0 bases at V and 2 bases at J, with 8 bases in the middle. The CDR3 sequence is CASSQDLQPYNEQFF. CDR3 coding DNA: TGTGCCAGCAGCCAAGACCTACAGCCCTACAATGAGCAGTTCTTC.

This clone showed up just a few times. The V gene is TRBV6-2 or TRBV6-3, the J gene TRBJ1-2; tentatively, D is TRBD1 (5 bases). V was clipped by 3 bases and J by 4 bases, with 12 bases between them. Germline values: CDR1 MNHEY, CDR2 SVGEGT. The length of the CDR3 is 14 residues. The DNA of the CDR3 is TGTGCCAGCAGTTATCCGGTTGGGGCCTATGGCTACACCTTC. Translating gives CASSYPVGAYGYTF.

The gene calls are TRBV4-2 and TRBJ2-1, with a tentative D call TRBD2 (5 bases). V was clipped by 3 bases and J by 2 bases, with 14 bases between them. Germline CDR1 reads LGHNA; CDR2 reads YNFKEQ. This CDR3 has 16 residues. The CDR3 DNA reads as TGTGCCAGCAGCCAGGAGGTCCCCTTTACCTACAATGAGCAGTTCTTC. Residues: CASSQEVPFTYNEQFF.

The chain links TRBV9 to TRBJ2-3, with D perhaps TRBD1 (6 bases). The CDR3 consists of 15 residues. The V gene lost 0 bases and the J gene lost 4 bases, with 12 bases spanning the gap. Germline V lookup: CDR1 SGDLS, CDR2 YYNGEE. CDR3 sequence reads: CASSVGGTYADTQYF. The CDR3 DNA reads TGTGCCAGCAGCGTAGGGGGGACATACGCAGATACGCAGTATTTT.

The V call is TRBV28, the J call TRBJ2-5; tentative D call: TRBD2 (5 bases). The germline gives CDR1 MDHEN, CDR2 SYDVKM. The V and J ends lost 2 bases and 4 bases respectively, with 17 bases between them. This CDR3 is built from 16 residues. Here the CDR3 DNA reads TGTGCCAGCAGTTTAATCACCCAAGCGGACCGAGAGACCCAGTACTTC. Residues: CASSLITQADRETQYF.

V and J are TRBV19 and TRBJ1-5; D gene unclear. Trimming took 4 bases from V and 3 from J, leaving 13 bases between them. Germline CDR1 is LNHDA and CDR2 is SQIVND (reference sequence). There are 15 residues in the CDR3. CDR3 loop: CASSTSKQYNQPQHF. CDR3 bases: TGTGCCAGTAGTACCTCGAAACAGTACAATCAGCCCCAGCATTTT.

This chain connects TRBV27 to TRBJ1-5; D is possibly TRBD1 (5 bases). V was trimmed by 0 bases and J by 5 bases, leaving 11 bases between them. In germline, CDR1 is MNHEY, CDR2 SMNVEV (reference sequence). This CDR3 contains 15 residues. The CDR3 bases are TGTGCCAGCAGTTTATCCTGGCGGGGGTATCAGCCCCAGCATTTT. Amino acids: CASSLSWRGYQPQHF.